A selection of T cell receptor beta chains follows, all from one sample in a study of control samples from healthy donors and cancer patients. Measured with immunoSEQ multiplex PCR; TCRdb has only the in-frame clones, and not every one. The table records approximately 82,000 clones, roughly 94% of them present only once. The material sequenced was blood. These receptors all stem from a woman in her late teens or twenties in good health. CDR3s include the opening cysteine and the closing phenylalanine or tryptophan. Fields, in order: clone size, J gene, V gene, D gene, CDR3 length, CDR3 protein, CDR3 DNA. A D gene is named only where the DNA matches it firmly. A row's size may be missing; if present it is once, few, many or a size class.

NA,TRBJ2-7,TRBV28,NA,14,CASSFLATGYEQYF,TGTGCCAGCAGTTTCCTCGCTACAGGTTACGAGCAGTACTTC
NA,TRBJ2-7,TRBV19,NA,13,CASRRSGLYEQYF,TGTGCCAGCCGTCGCTCGGGGCTCTACGAGCAGTACTTC
NA,TRBJ2-1,TRBV18,NA,14,CASSLQGRYNEQFF,TGTGCCAGCTCACTCCAGGGGAGATACAATGAGCAGTTCTTC
NA,TRBJ2-5,TRBV7-2,NA,16,CASSLGPGTHQETQYF,TGTGCCAGCAGCTTAGGTCCGGGGACTCACCAAGAGACCCAGTACTTC
NA,TRBJ1-6,TRBV7-6,NA,18,CASSLGGGGPTINSPLHF,TGTGCCAGCAGCTTAGGGGGAGGGGGGCCTACGATAAATTCACCCCTCCACTTT
NA,TRBJ2-2,TRBV5-1,TRBD1,15,CASSLGQGYGGELFF,TGCGCCAGCAGCTTGGGACAGGGGTATGGCGGGGAGCTGTTTTTT
NA,TRBJ2-2,TRBV7-3,NA,15,CASAEAGWNTGELFF,TGTGCCAGCGCGGAGGCAGGGTGGAACACCGGGGAGCTGTTTTTT
NA,TRBJ1-1,TRBV21-1,NA,14,CASSQWVAPLEAFF,TGTGCCAGCAGCCAGTGGGTGGCACCTTTAGAAGCTTTCTTT
few,TRBJ1-2,TRBV4-3,TRBD1,12,CASSQGDRPGMF,TGCGCCAGCAGCCAAGGGGACAGACCGGGCATGTTC
NA,TRBJ1-2,TRBV29-1,NA,13,CSVEEQGPYGYTF,TGCAGCGTTGAGGAGCAGGGGCCCTATGGCTACACCTTC
NA,TRBJ1-1,TRBV7-8,NA,13,CASSLMVNTEAFF,TGTGCCAGCAGCTTAATGGTAAACACTGAAGCTTTCTTT
once,TRBJ1-3,TRBV7-2,NA,18,CASSLEVGRIHSGNTIYF,TGTGCCAGCAGCTTAGAAGTCGGACGGATACACTCTGGAAACACCATATATTTT
NA,TRBJ2-2,TRBV5-1,NA,13,CASSAGGLEELFF,TGCGCCAGCAGCGCCGGGGGGCTTGAGGAGCTGTTTTTT
NA,TRBJ2-1,TRBV29-1,NA,12,CSAITGFDEQFF,TGCAGCGCTATAACAGGGTTCGATGAGCAGTTCTTC
NA,TRBJ2-1,TRBV28,NA,11,CASSLSNEQFF,TGTGCCAGCAGTTTATCCAATGAGCAGTTCTTC
NA,TRBJ2-5,TRBV5-4,NA,14,CASSSGQYKETQYF,TGTGCCAGCAGCTCAGGACAGTATAAAGAGACCCAGTACTTC
NA,TRBJ1-4,TRBV28,TRBD1,15,CASSPHAGGGEKLFF,TGTGCCAGCAGTCCACATGCAGGGGGCGGAGAAAAACTGTTTTTT
NA,TRBJ2-1,TRBV4-1,TRBD2,17,CASSPQTSGGNYNEQFF,TGCGCCAGCAGCCCCCAGACTAGCGGGGGGAATTATAATGAGCAGTTCTTC
NA,TRBJ2-1,TRBV19,TRBD1,14,CASLKQGAVNEQFF,TGTGCCAGCCTAAAACAGGGGGCGGTCAATGAGCAGTTCTTC
NA,TRBJ2-1,TRBV7-9,NA,15,CASSLAGLAYNEQFF,TGTGCCAGCAGCTTAGCGGGACTTGCCTACAATGAGCAGTTCTTC
NA,TRBJ1-3,TRBV5-1,TRBD1,14,CASSLGQGGNTIYF,TGCGCCAGCAGCCTGGGACAGGGGGGAAACACCATATATTTT
once,TRBJ2-7,TRBV28,TRBD2,14,CASSIAGEYYEQYF,TGTGCCAGCAGTATAGCGGGGGAATACTACGAGCAGTACTTC
NA,TRBJ1-5,TRBV7-8,NA,15,CASSLRGRARQPQHF,TGTGCCAGCAGCTTACGAGGCCGGGCCCGTCAGCCCCAGCATTTT
NA,TRBJ1-3,TRBV28,TRBD1,20,CASSPHRDRGGIPSGNTIYF,TGTGCCAGCAGCCCACACCGGGACAGGGGTGGTATACCTTCTGGAAACACCATATATTTT
NA,TRBJ2-7,TRBV6-5,NA,15,CATSIFFGGHYEQYF,TGTGCCACCAGCATTTTTTTCGGTGGACACTACGAGCAGTACTTC
NA,TRBJ2-3,TRBV2,TRBD2,20,CASSERVAGDLVLATDTQYF,TGTGCCAGCAGTGAACGGGTAGCGGGGGACCTTGTATTAGCCACAGATACGCAGTATTTT
NA,TRBJ2-1,TRBV5-6,TRBD2,14,CASSLLAGADEQFF,TGTGCCAGCAGCTTACTAGCGGGAGCGGATGAGCAGTTCTTC
NA,TRBJ1-4,TRBV7-9,NA,12,CATSAFNEKLFF,TGTGCCACCTCAGCATTTAATGAAAAACTGTTTTTT
NA,TRBJ1-2,TRBV7-9,NA,15,CASSLALGGNYGYTF,TGTGCCAGCAGCTTAGCGCTTGGCGGTAACTATGGCTACACCTTC
few,TRBJ2-7,TRBV3-1/TRBV3-2,TRBD1,20,CASSQGGTGRGAGIHYEQYF,TGTGCCAGCAGCCAGGGAGGGACAGGGCGCGGAGCGGGGATCCACTACGAGCAGTACTTC
once,TRBJ2-7,TRBV5-4,NA,14,CASSPQGQGYEQYF,TGTGCCAGCAGCCCCCAGGGGCAGGGCTACGAGCAGTACTTC
NA,TRBJ2-3,TRBV9,NA,15,CASSPGFTSTDTQYF,TGTGCCAGCAGCCCGGGTTTCACCTCCACAGATACGCAGTATTTT
once,TRBJ1-5,TRBV24-1,NA,12,CATSWGAQPQHF,TGTGCCACCAGCTGGGGGGCCCAGCCCCAGCATTTT
NA,TRBJ2-5,TRBV28,NA,17,CASSLAPAVGVQETQYF,TGTGCCAGCAGTTTAGCTCCCGCCGTTGGCGTGCAAGAGACCCAGTACTTC
NA,TRBJ2-1,TRBV5-6,NA,16,CASSLVGWSVYNEQFF,TGTGCCAGCAGCTTGGTCGGCTGGAGCGTCTACAATGAGCAGTTCTTC
NA,TRBJ2-4,TRBV27,NA,12,CASSRGGDNQYF,TGTGCCAGCAGTCGAGGGGGGGACAATCAGTACTTC
few,TRBJ1-5,TRBV28,NA,15,CASSPMEGLSQPQHF,TGTGCCAGCAGTCCGATGGAAGGTCTTAGTCAGCCCCAGCATTTT
NA,TRBJ2-6,TRBV27,NA,15,CASSLWGTRANVLTF,TGTGCCAGCAGTTTATGGGGAACAAGGGCCAACGTCCTGACTTTC
NA,TRBJ1-2,TRBV27,NA,11,CASGWSYGYTF,TGTGCCAGCGGGTGGAGCTATGGCTACACCTTC
NA,TRBJ2-7,TRBV28,NA,14,CASSFVGNGYEQYF,TGTGCCAGCAGTTTCGTCGGAAACGGCTACGAGCAGTACTTC
NA,TRBJ2-1,TRBV11-2,TRBD2,15,CASSLSGGGALQQFF,TGTGCCAGCAGCTTAAGTGGCGGGGGGGCTCTTCAGCAGTTCTTC
NA,TRBJ2-7,TRBV9,NA,14,CASSVGAGTYEQYF,TGTGCCAGCAGCGTAGGGGCGGGGACCTACGAGCAGTACTTC
NA,TRBJ1-3,TRBV5-3,NA,16,CARSKQGLLSGNTIYF,TGTGCCAGAAGCAAACAGGGCCTACTCTCTGGAAACACCATATATTTT
NA,TRBJ1-2,TRBV3-1/TRBV3-2,NA,12,CASSPGLYGYTF,TGTGCCAGCAGCCCAGGCCTCTATGGCTACACCTTC
once,TRBJ1-5,TRBV28,TRBD1,14,CATNRDRGYQPQHF,TGTGCCACAAACCGGGACAGGGGGTACCAGCCCCAGCATTTT
once,TRBJ2-3,TRBV5-1,NA,13,CASSLTQMDTQYF,TGCGCCAGCAGCTTGACCCAGATGGATACGCAGTATTTT
NA,TRBJ2-7,TRBV2,NA,14,CASSELGGPYEQYF,TGTGCCAGCAGTGAACTCGGGGGGCCTTACGAGCAGTACTTC
NA,TRBJ2-3,TRBV6-5,NA,15,CATHRPETRTDTQYF,TGTGCCACCCATCGGCCAGAGACACGCACAGATACGCAGTATTTT
NA,TRBJ1-5,TRBV27,NA,15,CASSFLAGGNQPQHF,NA
NA,TRBJ2-2,TRBV2,NA,16,CASSEVPGDSTGELFF,TGTGCCAGCAGTGAAGTGCCAGGCGATAGCACCGGGGAGCTGTTTTTT
NA,TRBJ2-7,TRBV27,NA,13,CASSPSTVYEQYF,TGTGCCAGCAGTCCATCGACAGTATACGAGCAGTACTTC
NA,TRBJ2-7,TRBV5-4,NA,15,CASSWGGTGTYEQYF,TGTGCCAGCAGCTGGGGGGGCACGGGGACCTACGAGCAGTACTTC
NA,TRBJ1-5,TRBV6-5,NA,14,CATAPTGTHQPQHF,TGTGCCACCGCTCCCACAGGGACGCATCAGCCCCAGCATTTT
NA,TRBJ1-3,TRBV9,NA,16,CASSPRQLGTGNTIYF,TGTGCCAGCAGCCCCCGACAGCTGGGGACTGGAAACACCATATATTTT